This record looks at one TCR beta chain sequence and its context. Antigen specificity is unknown. The same CDR3 also results from other DNA sequences found in this sample. The source of the sample is a study of lymphopenia after photon versus proton radiotherapy. Regarding the study as a whole: Better survival with proton therapy was suggested as possible, not demonstrated.

Assay used: immunoSEQ multiplex PCR; TCRdb lists only in-frame clones, some missing. The sample has about 83,000 clones, around four fifths seen once. This clonotype originated in a man in his 60s with pancreatic cancer. Sample: peripheral blood, taken from a patient treated with proton-based radiotherapy.

This chain's CDR3 is CSVEVRGNEQFF. As DNA, the CDR3 is TGCAGCGTTGAAGTTCGGGGTAATGAGCAGTTCTTC. The chain is built from TRBV29-1 and TRBJ2-1, with D tentatively TRBD2 (5 bases). V was trimmed by 1 base and J by 7 bases, leaving 8 bases between them. Germline assignment: CDR1 SQVTM and CDR2 ANQGSEA. The CDR3 spans 12 residues.